This TCR beta chain emerged from a study of blood T cells in healthy people across ages. General observations from the study: With age, beta diversity per million T cells declined roughly linearly, significantly by over 35. Strong correlation was found linking TCR beta diversity to naive T cell percentage.

About this clonotype: The antigen is undetermined.

CDR1 and CDR2 from the germline V gene are MNHEY and SVGEGT. V lost 10 bases, J lost 7 bases, and 2 bases stayed unmatched. CDR3 length: 10 amino acids. A second roughly 7 to 11 cycle PCR used barcoded and J-beta primers. A tag from a template-switch adaptor with 12 random nucleotides marked each cDNA molecule. TCRdb re-analysed the 5' RACE reads in MiXCR, keeping a single row per CDR3 protein. The data hold about 1 million distinct CDR3 sequences, with 35% to 50% observed a single time. The specimen was blood. The chain is built from TRBV6-2 or TRBV6-3 and TRBJ2-7, with 9 bases fitting TRBD2. This clonotype originated in a woman in her sixties in good health. The CDR3 here is CATLAGEQYF. CDR3 DNA: TGTGCCACCCTAGCGGGAGAGCAGTACTTC.